The rows below give T cell receptor beta chains drawn from one sample of a study of blood T cell repertoires in COVID-19. Repertoires were generated with immunoSEQ multiplex PCR, while TCRdb's copy carries only in-frame clones and drops some. The top ten hold around 1.5% of the sample, which has over 250,000 clones, more than 75% seen once. Sequenced sample: peripheral blood. The receptors shown here come from a woman aged 35 to 49 who had recovered from COVID-19. CDR3s include the opening cysteine and the closing phenylalanine or tryptophan. D genes are given only for firm matches. Clone size is given for some rows only: seen once, a few or many times, or a class if the clone is expanded.

cdr3_aa: CASSTQGGGDTQYF
cdr3_nt: TGTGCCAGCAGTACCCAAGGGGGTGGAGATACGCAGTATTTT
j_call: TRBJ2-3
d_call: NA
cdr3_length: 14
v_call: TRBV6-5
clone_size: NA

cdr3_aa: CATSRDLRTGGNTEAFF
cdr3_nt: TGTGCCACCAGCAGAGATTTGAGGACCGGAGGGAACACTGAAGCTTTCTTT
j_call: TRBJ1-1
d_call: NA
cdr3_length: 17
v_call: TRBV15
clone_size: NA

cdr3_aa: CASSTQGFNEQFF
cdr3_nt: TGTGCCAGCAGCACACAGGGGTTCAATGAGCAGTTCTTC
j_call: TRBJ2-1
d_call: TRBD1
cdr3_length: 13
v_call: TRBV7-9
clone_size: NA

cdr3_aa: CAISVTATQDQPQHF
cdr3_nt: TGTGCCATCAGTGTTACCGCGACTCAAGATCAGCCCCAGCATTTT
j_call: TRBJ1-5
d_call: NA
cdr3_length: 15
v_call: TRBV10-3
clone_size: NA

cdr3_aa: CASSWGPDNSPLHF
cdr3_nt: TGTGCCAGCAGCTGGGGCCCGGACAATTCACCCCTCCACTTT
j_call: TRBJ1-6
d_call: NA
cdr3_length: 14
v_call: TRBV5-4
clone_size: NA

cdr3_aa: CASTPGQGPYEQYF
cdr3_nt: TGTGCCAGCACCCCGGGACAGGGTCCCTACGAGCAGTACTTC
j_call: TRBJ2-7
d_call: TRBD1
cdr3_length: 14
v_call: TRBV2
clone_size: NA

cdr3_aa: CASRASGANYGYTF
cdr3_nt: TGTGCCAGCAGGGCCAGCGGGGCGAACTATGGCTACACCTTC
j_call: TRBJ1-2
d_call: NA
cdr3_length: 14
v_call: TRBV9
clone_size: NA

cdr3_aa: CASTFGAGGYTF
cdr3_nt: TGTGCCAGCACTTTTGGCGCGGGGGGCTACACCTTC
j_call: TRBJ1-2
d_call: NA
cdr3_length: 12
v_call: TRBV25-1
clone_size: NA

cdr3_aa: CAWNGSAGAINEQFF
cdr3_nt: TGTGCCTGGAATGGGTCAGCGGGGGCGATCAATGAGCAGTTCTTC
j_call: TRBJ2-1
d_call: TRBD2
cdr3_length: 15
v_call: TRBV30
clone_size: NA

cdr3_aa: CASSFRPGQGNGYTF
cdr3_nt: TGCGCCAGCAGCTTCCGCCCGGGACAGGGAAATGGCTACACCTTC
j_call: TRBJ1-2
d_call: TRBD1
cdr3_length: 15
v_call: TRBV5-1
clone_size: NA

cdr3_aa: CASSQGDRSGYGYTF
cdr3_nt: TGCGCCAGCAGCCAAGGGGACAGATCAGGATATGGCTACACCTTC
j_call: TRBJ1-2
d_call: TRBD1
cdr3_length: 15
v_call: TRBV4-3
clone_size: NA

cdr3_aa: CASSPDRFNEQFF
cdr3_nt: TGTGCCAGCAGTCCCGACAGATTCAATGAGCAGTTCTTC
j_call: TRBJ2-1
d_call: NA
cdr3_length: 13
v_call: TRBV6-5
clone_size: NA

cdr3_aa: CASSPRQGDTGELFF
cdr3_nt: TGTGCCAGCTCACCCCGACAGGGCGACACCGGGGAGCTGTTTTTT
j_call: TRBJ2-2
d_call: TRBD1
cdr3_length: 15
v_call: TRBV18
clone_size: NA

cdr3_aa: CASRLPGQLREDTQYF
cdr3_nt: TGTGCAAGTCGCTTACCGGGACAGCTGCGAGAGGATACGCAGTATTTT
j_call: TRBJ2-3
d_call: NA
cdr3_length: 16
v_call: TRBV12-2
clone_size: NA

cdr3_aa: CASTPWGTSNTEAFF
cdr3_nt: TGTGCCAGCACTCCCTGGGGCACCTCGAACACTGAAGCTTTCTTT
j_call: TRBJ1-1
d_call: NA
cdr3_length: 15
v_call: TRBV6-5
clone_size: NA

cdr3_aa: CASSYSEGANEKLFF
cdr3_nt: TGTGCCAGCAGTTATTCAGAGGGGGCGAATGAAAAACTGTTTTTT
j_call: TRBJ1-4
d_call: TRBD1
cdr3_length: 15
v_call: TRBV6-5
clone_size: NA

cdr3_aa: CASSPVFPDNMNTEAFF
cdr3_nt: TGTGCCAGCTCACCCGTTTTCCCAGACAACATGAACACTGAAGCTTTCTTT
j_call: TRBJ1-1
d_call: NA
cdr3_length: 17
v_call: TRBV18
clone_size: once

cdr3_aa: CSVDTGVSTEAFF
cdr3_nt: TGCAGCGTTGATACAGGGGTGAGCACTGAAGCTTTCTTT
j_call: TRBJ1-1
d_call: TRBD1
cdr3_length: 13
v_call: TRBV29-1
clone_size: NA

cdr3_aa: CSAAVASGYNEQFF
cdr3_nt: TGCAGCGCGGCGGTGGCCTCGGGCTACAATGAGCAGTTCTTC
j_call: TRBJ2-1
d_call: NA
cdr3_length: 14
v_call: TRBV29-1
clone_size: NA

cdr3_aa: CASSEQTGYSGNTIYF
cdr3_nt: TGTGCCAGCAGTGAACAGACAGGCTACTCTGGAAACACCATATATTTT
j_call: TRBJ1-3
d_call: NA
cdr3_length: 16
v_call: TRBV6-1
clone_size: NA

cdr3_aa: CASSLGAGLNEQFF
cdr3_nt: TGTGCCAGCAGCTTAGGGGCGGGCCTCAATGAGCAGTTCTTC
j_call: TRBJ2-1
d_call: NA
cdr3_length: 14
v_call: TRBV13
clone_size: NA

cdr3_aa: CASGLNRGRGTEAFF
cdr3_nt: TGTGCTAGTGGTTTGAACAGGGGGCGCGGCACTGAAGCTTTCTTT
j_call: TRBJ1-1
d_call: TRBD1
cdr3_length: 15
v_call: TRBV12-5
clone_size: once

cdr3_aa: CASSSPHRSLSTDTQYF
cdr3_nt: TGTGCCAGCAGTTCCCCGCACAGGTCTTTATCCACAGATACGCAGTATTTT
j_call: TRBJ2-3
d_call: NA
cdr3_length: 17
v_call: TRBV6-2/TRBV6-3
clone_size: NA

cdr3_aa: CASRTRGPLHF
cdr3_nt: TGTGCCAGCAGGACCAGGGGGCCCCTCCACTTT
j_call: TRBJ1-6
d_call: TRBD1
cdr3_length: 11
v_call: TRBV27
clone_size: NA